This TCR beta chain was retrieved from a study of PD-L1 blockade in urothelial cancer. The CDR3 is 17 amino acids. Losses at the gene ends were 0 bases for V and 5 bases for J; bases not matched to a gene: 11. The germline V gene has CDR1 KGHSH and CDR2 LQKENI. The time point denotes: pretreatment peripheral blood. Measured with immunoSEQ multiplex PCR; TCRdb has only the in-frame clones, and not every one. The profile shows under 50,000 clones, 82% of them singletons. This receptor was identified in a man aged 45-65 years with urothelial cancer. The chain combines TRBV18 with TRBJ1-2, with TRBD1 identical over 8 bases. The sequencing here drew on PBMCs, taken around atezolizumab (anti-PD-L1) treatment. The CDR3 nucleotides are TGTGCCAGCTCACCACCGGTCATTCCCAGGGGGCAATATGGCTACACCTTC. Translated: CASSPPVIPRGQYGYTF.